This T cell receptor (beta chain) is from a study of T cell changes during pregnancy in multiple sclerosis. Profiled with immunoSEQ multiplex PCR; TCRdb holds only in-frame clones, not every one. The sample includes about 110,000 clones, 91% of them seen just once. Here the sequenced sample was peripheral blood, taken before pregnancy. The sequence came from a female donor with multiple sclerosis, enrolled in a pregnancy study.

The CDR3 sequence: CASTRSGTGHTEAFF. The DNA of the CDR3 is TGTGCCAGCACTAGATCCGGGACAGGGCACACTGAAGCTTTCTTT. This chain uses TRBV6-5 with TRBJ1-1; 9 nucleotides line up with TRBD1. Trimming took 7 bases from V and 3 from J; bases not matched to a gene: 9. This CDR3 is 15 amino acids long. Germline loops: CDR1 MNHEY, CDR2 SVGAGI.